This note documents a single T cell receptor (beta chain) sequence. The target of this receptor is not known. No quality values exist for individual bases; no much larger clone is one base distant. The CDR3 regions of human TCRbeta chains were analyzed by immunosequencing. Concerning the study's data processing: Repertoire TCRs were checked for matches against a reference library of SARS-CoV-2-specific TCRs that had been generated using the MIRA antigen-specificity platform. Breadth meant the fraction of unique TCRs that were SARS-CoV-2-associated, whereas depth meant the fraction of total T cells that were SARS-CoV-2-associated. Using the MIRA data, each spike-specific TCR was mapped to the spike region that the TCR reacts to and placed in a CD4 or CD8 class. Log10-transformed breadth and depth values were compared by one-way ANOVA with Sidak's multiple comparisons tests. Entries here come from immuneACCESS through TCRdb and include only in-frame sequences with V and J called. Some clones fail to appear in such tables; in the studies checked, an unresolved V gene covers under half of the shortfall, and the cause of the remainder is unknown. Clonal size and the V and J genes are those of that table, whereas D and trimming came from the DNA. The sample table lists about 110,000 clones, roughly 92% of them with a count of one. The ten largest clones represent 2% to 2.5% of the sample.

The data stem from a study of T cell responses to AZD1222 COVID-19 vaccine (dated by TCRdb to the early 2020s). With regard to the full study: TCR sequencing was performed for roughly 250 trial participants, of whom 207 were given two doses of AZD1222 and 26 were given two doses of MenACWY control vaccine. Trial participants were enrolled into age subgroups of 18-55, 56-69 and 70-plus years, which contained around 150, 29 and 61 TCR-sequenced participants, respectively. Overall results and qualifications from the work: After two AZD1222 doses, spike-specific TCR breadth and depth were significantly higher than at day 0 and than in MenACWY recipients. Vaccine-associated CD4 TCRs spanned the whole spike protein, with dominant responses in regions 160-218 and 743-854. Nearly half of unique spike-specific TCRs reportedly recognized epitopes outside regions mutated in the B.1.351 and B.1.1.7 variants. No day 14 peak-response samples were available, so repertoires were characterized only after the peak T cell response. The 56-69-year group was small, and its depth increase did not reach significance, likely because of low power. Participants were mostly white British, with more females than males. The authors suggested clonal diversity may have been underestimated. Conclusions about previously exposed vaccinees are limited, since just six AZD1222 recipients were seropositive for SARS-CoV-2 at baseline.

The germline ends are 16 bases apart after V is trimmed by 1 base and J by 6 bases. CDR1 LGHNA and CDR2 YSLEER were looked up in the germline V gene. The CDR3 runs 16 residues from the cysteine to the phenylalanine. Only the CDR3 region is kept as DNA, spanning 48 bases read in frame from base 1. The meaning of the sample's time point label: about 28 days (+/-7) after the second vaccine dose. AZD1222 recipients given second doses at about 4 weeks or at about 12 weeks were pooled, since spike-specific TCR depth and breadth were not found to differ between the two schedules. Vaccinee samples came from UK trials COV001 and COV002, including a single-blind randomized controlled phase 2/3 trial of AZD1222 (ChAdOx1 nCoV-19) in healthy adults. For TCRbeta chain sequencing, PBMC samples were collected from trial participants at day 0 and at day 28 after the second dose.

This clonotype originated in an adult who received the AZD1222 COVID-19 vaccine. Recombination connected TRBV4-3 to TRBJ2-1; TRBD1 is a possible D gene, resting on 6 matching bases. The sequences come from peripheral blood, collected 28 days after the second AZD1222 dose. The DNA reads TGCGCCAGCAGCCAAGCAACCGACAGGTTTGTCAATGAGCAGTTCTTC. Its protein reads: CASSQATDRFVNEQFF.